This TCR beta chain was captured in a study of shared clonotypes between healthy human individuals. Germline values: CDR1 MNHNY, CDR2 SVGAGI (reference sequence). Trimming pared 3 bases from V and 4 bases from J, leaving 10 bases between. The CDR3 length is 14 residues. TCRdb keeps only in-frame clones here, not all; method: immunoSEQ multiplex PCR. The repertoire holds around 2.3 million clones, with 90% to 97% as singletons. The receptor was derived from a young man in good health. What was sequenced was naive CD4+ T cells sorted from blood. Sample subset: CD45RA+ positively selected. The chain carries TRBV6-6 and TRBJ1-5; D uncertain. CDR3 sequence (DNA): TGTGCCAGCAGTTATCTACCAGATAATCAGCCCCAGCATTTT. Translated: CASSYLPDNQPQHF.